The 14 T cell receptor beta chains listed next were all sequenced from one sample in a study of blood T cell repertoires in COVID-19 (dated by TCRdb to the early 2020s). The receptor library was made with the immunoSEQ multiplex PCR assay. TCRdb re-hosts the immuneACCESS table, in-frame sequences only. Its copies lack some clones; in the studies checked, an unresolved V gene accounts for under half of them, and the cause for the rest is not known. In this sample the table shows under 15,000 clones, about 88% of which occur a single time. The ten most abundant clones make up roughly 2.5% of the sample. Sample: peripheral blood. These receptors came from a human donor in a cohort sampled during active COVID-19.

V and J are TRBV7-6 and TRBJ2-2, with 8 bases that match TRBD2. The junction had 14 bases not matched to a gene; V was cut back by 4 bases and J by 7 bases. This CDR3 is 17 amino acids long. Germline assignment: CDR1 SGHVS and CDR2 FNYEAQ. This CDR3 reads CASSSKGTRFVGGELFF. The DNA of the CDR3 is TGTGCCAGCAGCTCCAAGGGGACTAGATTTGTCGGCGGGGAGCTGTTTTTT.

This chain joins TRBV19 and TRBJ2-7, with 8 bases matching TRBD1. The CDR3 loop spans 14 amino acids. In germline, CDR1 is LNHDA, CDR2 SQIVND (reference sequence). J gave up 0 bases and V 5 bases, and 3 bases lay outside the gene matches. The CDR3 DNA reads TGTGCCAGTAGTGAACAGGGGGACTCCTACGAGCAGTACTTC. Protein product: CASSEQGDSYEQYF.

The chain links TRBV11-3 to TRBJ2-1; tentative D call: TRBD1 (5 bases). Germline V lookup: CDR1 SGHNT, CDR2 YENEEA. Trimming left V 0 bases short and J 1 base short, with 7 bases between. The CDR3 spans 15 residues. CDR3 coding DNA: TGTGCCAGCAGCTTAGAGCAGGGTTCCTACAATGAGCAGTTCTTC. Translating gives CASSLEQGSYNEQFF.

The V gene is TRBV10-1, the J gene TRBJ1-6; TRBD1 is a possible D gene (6 bases). The germline V gene has CDR1 WNHNN and CDR2 SYGVQD (reference sequence). The CDR3 has 13 amino acids. V shed 3 bases and J shed 12 bases, with 12 bases lying between them. CDR3 sequence: CASSDETGRPLHF. In DNA form, the CDR3 reads TGCGCCAGCAGTGATGAAACAGGGAGACCCCTCCACTTT.

This clone was observed a single time. The chain uses TRBV3-1 (or the pseudogene TRBV3-2) and TRBJ1-1, with D perhaps matching TRBD1 (5 bases). The CDR3 covers 13 residues. V lost 1 base to trimming and J lost 5 bases, with 8 bases between them. The V gene's germline CDR1 is LGHDT and CDR2 YNNKEL (reference sequence). CDR3 region: CASSQGGGTEAFF. CDR3 nucleotides: TGTGCCAGCAGCCAAGGTGGGGGGACTGAAGCTTTCTTT.

This rearrangement joins TRBV19 to TRBJ1-1, with a weak D call TRBD1 (6 bases). The CDR3 spans 13 residues. CDR1 is LNHDA and CDR2 is SQIVND in the germline V gene (reference sequence). Trimming took off 4 bases at V and 8 bases at J, with 14 bases between the two ends. CDR3 in amino acids: CASSRGPPPEAFF. CDR3 nucleotide sequence: TGTGCCAGTAGTAGGGGGCCACCCCCCGAAGCTTTCTTT.

V and J are TRBV18 and TRBJ2-7; 11 bases are a match to TRBD1. The germline V gene has CDR1 KGHSH and CDR2 LQKENI. The CDR3 is 14 residues long. Trimming took 3 bases from V and 3 from J; bases not matched to a gene: 1. The CDR3 here is CASSPGQGVYEQYF. CDR3 sequence (DNA): TGTGCCAGCTCACCGGGACAGGGGGTCTACGAGCAGTACTTC. The full variable domain, rest sourced from reference TRBV18 and TRBJ2-7, is NAGVMQNPRHLVRRRGQEARLRCSPMKGHSHVYWYRQLPEEGLKFMVYLQKENIIDESGMPKERFSAEFPKEGPSILRIQQVVRGDSAAYFCASSPGQGVYEQYFGPGTRLTVT.

The chain links TRBV7-9 to TRBJ2-3; 8 bases agree with TRBD2. Germline CDR1 reads SEHNR; CDR2 reads FQNEAQ (reference sequence). There are 13 residues in the CDR3. V was clipped by 8 bases and J by 7 bases; unmatched bases: 8. The CDR3 protein is CASPGTSRNTQYF. The CDR3 DNA sequence: TGTGCCAGCCCTGGGACTAGTAGAAATACGCAGTATTTT.

This clone was seen only a few times. The J gene is TRBJ2-3, the V gene TRBV6-2 or TRBV6-3; maybe TRBD2 (6 bases). The CDR3 spans 14 residues. The germline gives CDR1 MNHEY, CDR2 SVGEGT. V lost 0 bases, J lost 3 bases, and 7 bases lay in between. The CDR3, as DNA: TGTGCCAGCAGTTACTCGGGGACTACAGATACGCAGTATTTT. The encoded protein is CASSYSGTTDTQYF.

The chain links TRBV4-1 to TRBJ1-5; TRBD1 might be the D (6 bases). The CDR3 extends over 15 amino acids. Germline V gives CDR1 MGHRA, CDR2 YSYEKL. V was cut by 5 bases and J by 3 bases, with 14 bases left in between. CDR3 DNA sequence: TGCGCCAGCAGCACCGAGGGGGGGCCCAATCAGCCCCAGCATTTT. Its protein is CASSTEGGPNQPQHF.

The table lists this clone with a count of one. The gene calls are TRBV5-6 and TRBJ2-4; 8 bases agree with TRBD1. Trimming cost V 9 bases and J 1 base; bases outside gene matches: 6. CDR3 length equals 14 residues. Germline loops: CDR1 SGHDT, CDR2 YYEEEE. As DNA, the CDR3 is TGTGCCACCTCGGACAGGGTGGCCAAAAACATTCAGTACTTC. Translating gives CATSDRVAKNIQYF. The whole variable domain, filled in from reference TRBV5-6 and TRBJ2-4, reads DAGVTQSPTHLIKTRGQQVTLRCSPKSGHDTVSWYQQALGQGPQFIFQYYEEEERQRGNFPDRFSGHQFPNYSSELNVNALLLGDSALYLCATSDRVAKNIQYFGAGTRLSVL.

This clone was observed a single time. CDR3 DNA: TGTGCCAGCAAACAGGACGCCTACGAGCAGTACTTC. Its protein product is CASKQDAYEQYF. The chain joins TRBV2 to TRBJ2-7; D possibly corresponds to TRBD1 (5 bases). The CDR3 covers 12 residues. Trimming pared 7 bases from V and 2 bases from J, leaving 9 bases between. From germline, CDR1 is SNHLY and CDR2 FYNNEI.

This clone came up a few times. This chain connects TRBV5-4 to TRBJ2-7; perhaps TRBD2 as D (7 bases). Germline CDR1 is SGHNT and CDR2 is YYREEE (reference sequence). Deletions cut 4 bases from V and 2 bases from J, with 16 bases between. The CDR3 is 15 residues long. In DNA, the CDR3 is TGTGCCAGCAGCAGACCTAGCGGACAGACCTACGAGCAGTACTTC. Translation: CASSRPSGQTYEQYF.

This sequence joins TRBV10-3 and TRBJ2-7; D gene ambiguous. This CDR3 is 13 amino acids long. V lost 10 bases and J lost 4, with 17 bases in between. Germline lookup yields CDR1 ENHRY and CDR2 SYGVKD. The CDR3 DNA follows: TGTGCCACCGGCCGGGTTTCGGGTTACGAGCAGTACTTC. Its translation: CATGRVSGYEQYF.